This record looks at one TCR beta chain sequence and its context. Its antigen is undetermined. Trimming took off 0 bases at V and 3 bases at J, with 9 bases between the two ends. The CDR3 is made up of 14 amino acids. The germline gives CDR1 MNHEY, CDR2 SVGAGI. Produced via immunoSEQ multiplex PCR; TCRdb's table is partial and in-frame only. The sample yields 110,000 to 150,000 clones, nearly 95% seen once. The sample comes from a study of graft-versus-host responses after intestinal transplantation. Findings of the study overall: Recipient marrow held GvH clones, some first seen in ileum or blood. Early post-transplant HvG declines were associated with peak circulating GvH clone levels. Patients with graft-donor T cell macrochimerism had high graft-versus-host to host-versus-graft clonal ratios in allografts.

The sample here was unstimulated CD4+ T cells sorted from spleen or lymph node cells, taken before intestinal transplant. The V gene is TRBV6-5, the J gene TRBJ2-7; a weak D match, TRBD1 (5 bases). The TCR originated in a human donor who received an intestinal transplant. The CDR3 nucleotides are TGTGCCAGCAGTTACTCGGGGCAGGGCTACGAGCAGTACTTC. Amino acids: CASSYSGQGYEQYF.